This T cell receptor beta chain was found in a study of cytomegalovirus exposure and HLA in healthy donors. On the study more broadly: In a later analysis, it was reported that the roughly 120 validation repertoires had been produced on the same platform as the 700 or so repertoires belonging to the first cohort.

Produced via immunoSEQ multiplex PCR; TCRdb's table is partial and in-frame only. This table has 200,000 to 300,000 clones, about 90% appearing once. This clone was detected once. The CDR3 sequence is 18 residues long. The sequencing sample was made of PBMCs. J is TRBJ2-7 and V is TRBV21-1; TRBD2, the table's D call, lacks a check against the DNA. TRBV21-1 counts as a pseudogene. The clonotype comes from a woman younger than 45 in good health and CMV-seronegative. As DNA, the CDR3 is TGTGCCAGCAGCAAAAGGTGGGGGAGTAGCGGGAGGGTCTACGAGCAGTACTTC. Protein product: CASSKRWGSSGRVYEQYF.